This entry features one TCR beta chain sequence. The antigen is not known. This specimen comes from a study of post-analysis software for immune sequencing data. At the level of the study: Relapsing-remitting, secondary progressive and progressive-relapsing forms of multiple sclerosis all featured among disease courses.

Between the trimmed V and J ends, which lost 4 bases and 5 bases, there was a span of 29 bases. The CDR3 is 18 residues long. CDR1 is SQVTM, CDR2 ANQGSEA, per germline. Tagging with unique molecular identifiers was a feature of the TCR beta cDNA libraries. T cells numbering roughly 0.9 to 10 million yielded cDNA molecules that totaled around 500,000. In TCRdb, the PCR reads were re-called with MiXCR into one record per CDR3 protein. The table lists about 770,000 distinct CDR3 sequences, more than 45% of them singletons. Study-wide points: Included in a set of roughly five TRBV segments more frequent in patients than controls were TRBV5-6, TRBV5-1 and TRBV20-1. Analysis by F measure revealed that same-batch samples clustered strongly together. Diversity measured as normalized Chao1 was significantly lower in multiple sclerosis patients than in controls.

The TCR originated in a girl aged 5-17 years with multiple sclerosis. The rearrangement joins TRBV29-1 to TRBJ2-5; tentatively, D is TRBD1 (5 bases). What was sequenced was blood. DNA of the CDR3: TGCAGCGTTGGGGTTAAGGCAATAAACATCGGTTGGGGCGAGACCCAGTACTTC. It translates to CSVGVKAINIGWGETQYF.